The 22 T cell receptor beta chains listed next were all sequenced from one sample in a study of T cell repertoires in cytomegalovirus infection (dated by TCRdb to between 2018 and 2021). The antigens for these receptors are not known. The sample's treatment or condition label is to be understood as: in vitro stimulation with specific CMV peptide epitopes to enrich CMV-specific T cells. This sample was sequenced with an Illumina HiSeq 1500. TCRdb ran its own pipeline on the public reads, namely fastp trimming at Q25 and MiXCR clone calling, and kept in-frame beta chains. Each entry merges the rows of one CDR3 protein and shows their most common DNA and genes. Here the sample has 340,000 or so distinct CDR3 sequences; around 25% occur a single time. Together, the top ten hold about 14% of the sample. Sequenced here: cultured PBMCs, sampled from culture after CMV antigen stimulation. Every receptor here comes from a human donor in good health (CMV status not recorded). Some clones in this sample may be carry-over from other donors' samples.

This clonotype showed up many times. The chain combines TRBV7-2 with TRBJ2-6; the D is unclear. CDR3 size: 14 residues. CDR1 is SGHTA and CDR2 is FQGNSA in the germline V gene. The V end was cut by 1 base, the J end by 2 bases, with 3 bases between. CDR3 loop: CASSLEAGANVLTF. The DNA for the CDR3 is TGTGCCAGCAGCTTAGAAGCTGGGGCCAACGTCCTGACTTTC.

At least ten counts were recorded for this clonotype. The CDR3, as DNA: TGTGCCAGCAGCTCGGACCGCGGCAAAAACATTCAGTACTTC. Translated, it gives CASSSDRGKNIQYF. The chain employs TRBV7-9 and TRBJ2-4; no reliable D call. In germline, CDR1 is SEHNR, CDR2 FQNEAQ (reference sequence). Trimming took 4 bases from V and 3 from J, leaving 10 bases between them. The CDR3 spans 14 residues.

This chain links TRBV28 with TRBJ2-5, with a tentative D call TRBD1 (6 bases). Germline CDR1 and CDR2: MDHEN and SYDVKM. The V end was cut by 3 bases, the J end by 5 bases, with 16 bases between. The CDR3 length is 15 residues. CDR3 residues: CASSFRTSQGETQYF. CDR3 in DNA: TGTGCCAGCAGTTTCCGGACCTCGCAGGGGGAGACCCAGTACTTC. Based on the CDR3 plus reference TRBV28 and TRBJ2-5, the full variable domain is DVKVTQSSRYLVKRTGEKVFLECVQDMDHENMFWYRQDPGLGLRLIYFSYDVKMKEKGDIPEGYSVSREKKERFSLILESASTNQTSMYLCASSFRTSQGETQYFGPGTRLLVL.

This clonotype was detected a few times. V and J are TRBV19 and TRBJ2-3; TRBD2 matches at 7 bases. With 7 bases clipped from V and 3 bases from J, the junction kept 7 bases outside the gene matches. Germline CDR1 reads LNHDA; CDR2 reads SQIVND (reference sequence). The CDR3 consists of 14 residues. DNA of the CDR3: TGTGCCAGTAAGGAGACTAGCTCAACAGATACGCAGTATTTT. Its protein is CASKETSSTDTQYF.

This clonotype was counted a few times. This rearrangement joins TRBV6-6 to TRBJ2-3, with 7 bases fitting TRBD2. Germline CDR1 reads MNHNY; CDR2 reads SVGAGI (reference sequence). The CDR3 length is 15 residues. Losses at the gene ends were 6 bases for V and 0 bases for J; bases not matched to a gene: 6. CDR3 bases: TGTGCCAGCAGGCGCCTTAGCGGGAGCACAGATACGCAGTATTTT. This sequence encodes CASRRLSGSTDTQYF.

V and J are TRBV12-3 or TRBV12-4 and TRBJ2-1; D possibly corresponds to TRBD1 (5 bases). V shed 2 bases and J shed 9 bases, with 11 bases lying between them. The length of the CDR3 is 13 residues. CDR3 DNA: TGTGCCAGCAGTTTACAGGGTAGGGGTGAGCAGTTCTTC. Translated, it gives CASSLQGRGEQFF.

Only a few counts were recorded for this clonotype. This chain joins TRBV5-1 and TRBJ2-1; D is unclear. CDR1 is SGHRS and CDR2 is YFSETQ in the germline V gene. Between the trimmed V and J ends, which lost 0 bases and 3 bases, there was a span of 10 bases. There are 15 residues in the CDR3. The CDR3 spells CASSLGIEVYNEQFF. The CDR3 DNA follows: TGCGCCAGCAGCTTGGGGATAGAAGTCTACAATGAGCAGTTCTTC. Full variable domain (outside the CDR3, taken from reference TRBV5-1 and TRBJ2-1): KAGVTQTPRYLIKTRGQQVTLSCSPISGHRSVSWYQQTPGQGLQFLFEYFSETQRNKGNFPGRFSGRQFSNSRSEMNVSTLELGDSALYLCASSLGIEVYNEQFFGPGTRLTVL.

V usage is TRBV28 and J usage is TRBJ1-5; unclear D gene. Germline V lookup: CDR1 MDHEN, CDR2 SYDVKM. The CDR3 runs 15 residues. Trimming took 6 bases from V and 4 from J, leaving 16 bases between them. The CDR3 loop is CASRTNSYRNQPQHF. Written as DNA, the CDR3 is TGTGCCAGCAGGACAAATAGCTATCGGAATCAGCCCCAGCATTTT.

The chain joins TRBV20-1 to TRBJ2-3; 7 bases are shared with TRBD2. The J segment lost 7 bases and the V segment lost 1 base, leaving 11 bases of the junction unmatched. The CDR3 spans 15 residues. The germline gives CDR1 DFQATT, CDR2 SNEGSKA (reference sequence). In nucleotides, the CDR3 is TGCAGTGCTAGAGGAGGTGGCGGGAGAGAACATACGCAGTATTTT. Its protein product is CSARGGGGREHTQYF.

V gene TRBV11-1 combines with J gene TRBJ2-6; D remains ambiguous. V shed 3 bases and J shed 1 base, with 7 bases lying between them. CDR1 is SGHAT, CDR2 FQDESV, per germline (reference sequence). The CDR3 has 15 residues. The CDR3: CASSFLGSGANVLTF. The CDR3 bases are TGTGCCAGCAGCTTCTTGGGTTCTGGGGCCAACGTCCTGACTTTC. Variable domain in full (rest from reference TRBV11-1 and TRBJ2-6): EAEVAQSPRYKITEKSQAVAFWCDPISGHATLYWYRQILGQGPELLVQFQDESVVDDSQLPKDRFSAERLKGVDSTLKIQPAELGDSAMYLCASSFLGSGANVLTFGAGSRLTVL.

The chain uses TRBV4-3 and TRBJ2-1, with 15 bases aligning to TRBD2. The germline gives CDR1 LGHNA, CDR2 YSLEER. V lost 2 bases to trimming and J lost 4 bases; unmatched junction nucleotides: 9. The length of the CDR3 is 19 residues. The CDR3 loop reads CASSQIGKGTSGRYNEQFF. As DNA, the CDR3 is TGCGCCAGCAGCCAAATCGGGAAAGGGACTAGCGGGAGGTACAATGAGCAGTTCTTC.

This clonotype has only a few counts. This chain joins TRBV12-3 or TRBV12-4 and TRBJ1-4; D gene uncertain. V shed 3 bases and J shed 2 bases, with 7 bases lying between them. There are 14 residues in the CDR3. The CDR3 sequence is CASSFWQTNEKLFF. The CDR3 DNA follows: TGTGCCAGCAGTTTCTGGCAGACTAATGAAAAACTGTTTTTT.

This rearrangement joins TRBV18 to TRBJ2-1; a possible D gene is TRBD2 (6 bases). CDR1 and CDR2 from the germline V gene are KGHSH and LQKENI. V lost 0 bases and J 5 bases, leaving 14 bases between the germline ends. The CDR3 totals 16 residues. The CDR3 loop reads CASSPPAGSSNNEQFF. The CDR3 bases are TGTGCCAGCTCACCACCTGCCGGGAGTAGCAACAATGAGCAGTTCTTC.

This clonotype occurred many times. The V gene is TRBV7-2, the J gene TRBJ2-1, with 8 bases matching TRBD2. Trimming removed 5 bases from V and 7 bases from J; junction bases left unmatched: 13. The CDR3 runs 16 residues. Germline V gives CDR1 SGHTA, CDR2 FQGNSA. Here the CDR3 DNA reads TGTGCCAGCAGCCCCCAATGGACTAGCACAGGGAATGAGCAGTTCTTC. Its protein product is CASSPQWTSTGNEQFF. Together with reference TRBV7-2 and TRBJ2-1, the CDR3 gives the full variable domain: GAGVSQSPSNKVTEKGKDVELRCDPISGHTALYWYRQSLGQGLEFLIYFQGNSAPDKSGLPSDRFSAERTGGSVSTLTIQRTQQEDSAVYLCASSPQWTSTGNEQFFGPGTRLTVL.

This chain connects TRBV3-1 to TRBJ2-3; no firm D call. Trimming shortened V by 2 bases and J by 7 bases, and 7 bases separated the two germline ends. Germline CDR1 LGHDT, CDR2 YNNKEL (reference sequence). There are 12 residues in the CDR3. CDR3 loop: CASSQNENTQYF. CDR3 coding DNA: TGTGCCAGCAGCCAAAATGAAAATACGCAGTATTTT.

The V gene is TRBV6-1, the J gene TRBJ2-2, with a tentative D call TRBD2 (6 bases). Germline values: CDR1 MNHNS, CDR2 SASEGT. Trimming shortened V by 5 bases and J by 7 bases, and 14 bases separated the two germline ends. The CDR3 runs to 14 residues. The CDR3 reads CASSKIRGNGELFF. The CDR3 nucleotides are TGTGCCAGCAGTAAAATTCGGGGGAACGGGGAGCTGTTTTTT.

J is TRBJ2-7 and V is TRBV29-1; D uncertain. The germline V and J ends were trimmed by 4 bases and 7 bases, with 17 bases remaining between them. There are 13 residues in the CDR3. Looked up from germline, CDR1 is SQVTM and CDR2 is ANQGSEA. CDR3 nucleotides: TGCAGCGTTGTTCCCAGTATATCCGCTGAGCAGTACTTC. Its translation is CSVVPSISAEQYF.

The chain employs TRBV6-5 and TRBJ1-3; D is undetermined. This CDR3 spans 17 amino acids. Germline V gives CDR1 MNHEY, CDR2 SVGAGI. The V end was cut by 2 bases, the J end by 0 bases, with 14 bases between. The CDR3 sequence is CASSYDFRTSSGNTIYF. The DNA for the CDR3 is TGTGCCAGCAGTTACGACTTCCGAACCAGCTCTGGAAACACCATATATTTT.

The chain uses TRBV6-2 or TRBV6-3 and TRBJ2-1, with 14 bases that match TRBD2. The germline CDR1 and CDR2 sequences are MNHEY and SVGEGT. The V and J ends lost 2 bases and 3 bases, in that order; junction bases with no gene match: 9. The CDR3 has 19 residues. The CDR3 is CASSYRGLAGAPYYNEQFF. CDR3 DNA: TGTGCCAGCAGTTACCGGGGACTAGCGGGAGCCCCCTACTACAATGAGCAGTTCTTC.

In its sample, this clonotype was seen a few times. The chain combines TRBV11-2 with TRBJ2-6, with 9 bases identical to TRBD1. The CDR3 extends over 18 amino acids. In germline, CDR1 is SGHAT, CDR2 FQNNGV. V shed 1 base, J shed 0 bases, and the junction held 4 bases outside the gene matches. The CDR3 here is CASSLGQGGISGANVLTF. In DNA form, the CDR3 reads TGTGCCAGCAGCTTAGGACAGGGGGGAATCTCTGGGGCCAACGTCCTGACTTTC.

V is TRBV6-8 and J is TRBJ2-2, with D perhaps TRBD1 (6 bases). Deletions cut 0 bases from V and 0 bases from J, with 11 bases between. Germline assignment: CDR1 MNHGY and CDR2 SAAAGT. This CDR3 is 17 amino acids long. Here the CDR3 DNA reads TGTGCCAGCAGTTACTCCATCTGGACAGCGAACACCGGGGAGCTGTTTTTT. It codes for CASSYSIWTANTGELFF.

With respect to this clonotype: The junction differs from germline at one of its ends, possibly a read error. The V call is TRBV4-1, the J call TRBJ2-1, with 12 bases fitting TRBD2. CDR1 is MGHRA, CDR2 YSYEKL, per germline. The CDR3 is 20 amino acids. The CDR3 region is CASSPIFLAGGLTPYNEQFF. For the CDR3, the DNA is TGTGCCAGCAGCCCAATATTTCTAGCGGGAGGGCTCACACCATACAATGAGCAGTTCTTC.